These T cell receptor beta chains were read from a single sample in a study of T-cell memory formation after mild COVID-19. Via MiXCR, TCRdb re-called the 5' RACE reads, giving one row per CDR3 protein. The sample holds a few hundred thousand distinct CDR3 sequences; approximately 27% are singletons and the top ten take roughly 13%. Material for sequencing was PBMCs or a T cell subset sorted from them (not recorded which). All receptors derive from an adult woman who had mild COVID-19 (a few samples of this study predate the infection). Cell type and time point are not known. Each CDR3 is given with its conserved first and last residue. Each record gives: CDR3 DNA, CDR3 protein, clone size, D gene, J gene, V gene. A D gene is named only where the DNA matches it firmly. The size of a clone is reported for some rows only, either as once, few or many, or as a class for expanded clones.

TGCAGTGCTAACTCAGACCCGGGTCTTCAGTTCTTC | CSANSDPGLQFF | few | NA | TRBJ2-1 | TRBV20-1
TGCAGTGTAGGGGGCAGGGTGAACACCGGGGAGCTGTTTTTT | CSVGGRVNTGELFF | few | TRBD1 | TRBJ2-2 | TRBV20-1
TGTGCCAGCAGCTTAGAATCCTGGGCAGTGTACAATGAGCAGTTCTTC | CASSLESWAVYNEQFF | few | NA | TRBJ2-1 | TRBV11-2
TGTGCCATCAGTGCCGGGAATGAGCAGTTCTTC | CAISAGNEQFF | NA | NA | TRBJ2-1 | TRBV10-3
TGCGCCAGCAGCTTGGGTTGGGGGGACAGCTACGAGCAGTACTTC | CASSLGWGDSYEQYF | few | NA | TRBJ2-7 | TRBV5-1
TGCGCCAAGAGGGACTTCAACAATGAGCAGTTCTTC | CAKRDFNNEQFF | many | NA | TRBJ2-1 | TRBV23-1
TGTGCCAGCAGCCAGCTTGGGGGAATTTCACCCCTCCACTTT | CASSQLGGISPLHF | NA | NA | TRBJ1-6 | TRBV3-1
TGTGCCAGCAGTTCATTCGTTGGCACAGATACGCAGTATTTT | CASSSFVGTDTQYF | few | NA | TRBJ2-3 | TRBV6-5
TGCGCCAGCAGCCGCGGACTAGCGGGGGTCTCTAGCACAGATACGCAGTATTTT | CASSRGLAGVSSTDTQYF | NA | TRBD2 | TRBJ2-3 | TRBV5-1
TGCGCCAGCAGCCAAGTTAAGCAGAGCAAGCAGTACTTC | CASSQVKQSKQYF | few | NA | TRBJ2-7 | TRBV4-1
TGCAGTGCAAACAGGGTGGGGAGAACTGAAGCTTTCTTT | CSANRVGRTEAFF | NA | NA | TRBJ1-1 | TRBV20-1
TGCAGTGCCGTAGGGTCCCAAGAGACCCAGTACTTC | CSAVGSQETQYF | NA | NA | TRBJ2-5 | TRBV20-1
TGTGCCAGCACCCTCGGGACTAGCGTAAATGAGCAGTTCTTC | CASTLGTSVNEQFF | NA | TRBD2 | TRBJ2-1 | TRBV12-3/TRBV12-4
TGTGCCACCAGCAGCGGGTCGGTCTCCTACAATGAGCAGTTCTTC | CATSSGSVSYNEQFF | NA | NA | TRBJ2-1 | TRBV15
TGTGCCAGCAGCGCGGACAGGGACTATGGCTACACCTTC | CASSADRDYGYTF | NA | TRBD1 | TRBJ1-2 | TRBV2
TGTGCCAGCAGTCCGTCCGGGACAACGAACACCGGGGAGCTGTTTTTT | CASSPSGTTNTGELFF | few | NA | TRBJ2-2 | TRBV6-5
TGTGCCACCAGCAGAGACTCAAATACAGGGGTAGGCAATCAGCCCCAGCATTTT | CATSRDSNTGVGNQPQHF | many | TRBD1 | TRBJ1-5 | TRBV15
TGTGCCAGCAGCCAAGACCTGACGGAGGAAGCTTTCTTT | CASSQDLTEEAFF | few | NA | TRBJ1-1 | TRBV4-2
TGTGCCAGCAGCCTCCGGCCTACCCCACACTCTGGAAACACCATATATTTT | CASSLRPTPHSGNTIYF | few | NA | TRBJ1-3 | TRBV5-5
TGTGCCAGCAGTTACTTTCGGCGTACAGGAGCTAACTATGGCTACACCTTC | CASSYFRRTGANYGYTF | NA | NA | TRBJ1-2 | TRBV6-2/TRBV6-3
TGTGCCAGCAGCTCCACAGGGGTGGGAGAGACCCAGTACTTC | CASSSTGVGETQYF | few | TRBD1 | TRBJ2-5 | TRBV7-9
TGTGCCAGCAGCCTAGCGAGCATCACAGATACGCAGTATTTT | CASSLASITDTQYF | few | NA | TRBJ2-3 | TRBV6-5
TGTGCCAGCAGCTGGGGGGAGGCCTACGAGCAGTACTTC | CASSWGEAYEQYF | NA | NA | TRBJ2-7 | TRBV5-6
TGTGCCAGCAGCCCGTTGGGGGGCGGCTACAATGAGCAGTTCTTC | CASSPLGGGYNEQFF | medium-sized | NA | TRBJ2-1 | TRBV7-8
TGTGCCAGCAGGGGAGAGGGTCTCCGCACAGATACGCAGTATTTT | CASRGEGLRTDTQYF | NA | NA | TRBJ2-3 | TRBV6-1
TGTGCCAGCAGCTTAGAGCCAGGAGGGGCCACTGAAGCTTTCTTT | CASSLEPGGATEAFF | NA | NA | TRBJ1-1 | TRBV7-9
TGTGCCAGCAGCCCAAAACAGGGGCGGCTTCTCTATGGCTACACCTTC | CASSPKQGRLLYGYTF | NA | TRBD1 | TRBJ1-2 | TRBV11-2
TGCAGCGTTGAGGGGGTAGCAGGGAACGGCTACGAGCAGTACTTC | CSVEGVAGNGYEQYF | NA | NA | TRBJ2-7 | TRBV29-1
TGTGCCAGCAGCGTGGGGACAAATCAGCCCCAGCATTTT | CASSVGTNQPQHF | few | NA | TRBJ1-5 | TRBV11-3
TGTGCCAGCAGTTCCACCCTGGGACAGCTGTACACTGAAGCTTTCTTT | CASSSTLGQLYTEAFF | NA | TRBD1 | TRBJ1-1 | TRBV27
TGTGCCAGCAGTCCCCGTGGCAGCGAGCAGTACTTC | CASSPRGSEQYF | few | NA | TRBJ2-7 | TRBV12-3/TRBV12-4
TGCGCCAGCTCGAGTACCACAGATACGCAGTATTTT | CASSSTTDTQYF | many | NA | TRBJ2-3 | TRBV5-1
TGTGCCAGCAGCGGGCAAGACTATGGCTACACCTTC | CASSGQDYGYTF | few | NA | TRBJ1-2 | TRBV9
TGTGCCAGCAGTTACTCGAGGGTAGATGAGCAGTTCTTC | CASSYSRVDEQFF | NA | NA | TRBJ2-1 | TRBV6-5
TGTGCCAGCAGCCCTCCTGGGGGGCACCTGTATTTT | CASSPPGGHLYF | NA | NA | TRBJ2-3 | TRBV7-3